Below are 15 T cell receptor beta chains sequenced from a single sample in a study of T cell repertoires in cytomegalovirus infection. No antigens are known for them. TCRdb passed the reads through MiXCR, listing each CDR3 protein once. The sample lists roughly 340,000 distinct CDR3 sequences, about 29% occurring once. The starting material was cultured PBMCs, obtained from culture after CMV antigen stimulation. These receptors came from a human donor in good health (CMV status not recorded). Some clones in this sample may be carry-over from other donors' samples.

This clonotype has only a few counts. The rearrangement uses TRBV7-6 and TRBJ1-3; 12 bases map to TRBD1. J was trimmed by 8 bases and V by 5 bases; bases with no gene match: 4. Germline V gene lookup returns CDR1 SGHVS and CDR2 FNYEAQ. This CDR3 region has 14 residues. The CDR3: CASSRDRGQDTIYF. CDR3 nucleotides: TGTGCCAGCAGCCGGGACAGGGGGCAAGACACCATATATTTT.

V usage is TRBV7-9 and J usage is TRBJ2-7; 8 nucleotides agree with TRBD1. The CDR3 loop spans 15 amino acids. Germline values: CDR1 SEHNR, CDR2 FQNEAQ (reference sequence). V lost 4 bases, J lost 0 bases, and 5 bases stayed unmatched. CDR3: CASSSRQGPSYEQYF. CDR3 coding DNA: TGTGCCAGCAGCTCGAGACAGGGGCCCTCCTACGAGCAGTACTTC. The full variable domain, completed using reference TRBV7-9 and TRBJ2-7, is DTGVSQNPRHKITKRGQNVTFRCDPISEHNRLYWYRQTLGQGPEFLTYFQNEAQLEKSRLLSDRFSAERPKGSFSTLEIQRTEQGDSAMYLCASSSRQGPSYEQYFGPGTRLTVT.

This chain links TRBV2 with TRBJ2-3, with 10 bases fitting TRBD1. Germline CDR1 is SNHLY and CDR2 is FYNNEI. The CDR3 contains 15 residues. The junction had 7 bases not matched to a gene; V was cut back by 8 bases and J by 2 bases. CDR3 protein: CASWRQGADTDTQYF. In DNA form, the CDR3 reads TGTGCCAGCTGGAGACAGGGGGCGGACACAGATACGCAGTATTTT.

The CDR3 here is CASSRSHTLYNEQFF. CDR3 sequence (DNA): TGTGCCAGCAGCCGTAGCCACACGCTCTACAATGAGCAGTTCTTC. This rearrangement joins TRBV3-1 to TRBJ2-1; D unclear. Germline V gene lookup returns CDR1 LGHDT and CDR2 YNNKEL (reference sequence). CDR3 size: 15 residues. Between the trimmed V and J ends, which lost 4 bases and 3 bases, there was a span of 13 bases.

In this sample, this clonotype turned up a few times. The V and J genes are TRBV7-2 and TRBJ1-5; no clear D. Trimming cost V 2 bases and J 5 bases, with 13 bases left between them. In germline, CDR1 is SGHTA, CDR2 FQGNSA. The CDR3 extends over 15 amino acids. Here the CDR3 DNA reads TGTGCCAGCAGCTTAAGTGCTTCGGGGTATCAGCCCCAGCATTTT. Its translation: CASSLSASGYQPQHF.

The J gene is TRBJ2-1, the V gene TRBV19, with D unclear. This CDR3 has 13 residues. Germline CDR1 and CDR2: LNHDA and SQIVND (reference sequence). The V and J ends lost 3 bases and 4 bases respectively, with 7 bases between them. CDR3 sequence reads: CASSIETYNEQFF. The CDR3 nucleotides are TGTGCCAGTAGTATTGAAACTTACAATGAGCAGTTCTTC.

This clonotype showed up just a few times. The rearrangement uses TRBV6-1 and TRBJ2-7; the D gene could be TRBD1 or TRBD2 (5 bases each). The CDR3 extends over 13 amino acids. Germline assignment: CDR1 MNHNS and CDR2 SASEGT. Trimming removed 3 bases from V and 3 bases from J, with 9 bases in between. The DNA of the CDR3 is TGTGCCAGCAGTGAGGGACGGGACTACGAGCAGTACTTC. It specifies CASSEGRDYEQYF.

This clonotype was counted between two and nine times. The chain has TRBV7-9 and TRBJ1-1; D not certain. Per the germline V gene, CDR1 is SEHNR and CDR2 is FQNEAQ (reference sequence). The CDR3 totals 15 residues. V lost 4 bases and J 1 base, leaving 13 bases between the germline ends. The CDR3 nucleotides read TGTGCCAGCAGCTACCTAGGACGGTCGAACACTGAAGCTTTCTTT. It is translated as CASSYLGRSNTEAFF.

This clonotype was recorded a few times. The chain joins TRBV7-2 to TRBJ2-1; D remains ambiguous. The CDR3 spans 17 residues. V was pared by 1 base and J by 0 bases, with 13 bases between. Germline loops: CDR1 SGHTA, CDR2 FQGNSA. In DNA, the CDR3 is TGTGCCAGCAGCTTAGGCGAGTTAGTCGTCTCCTACAATGAGCAGTTCTTC. This encodes CASSLGELVVSYNEQFF.

The V call is TRBV12-3 or TRBV12-4, the J call TRBJ1-5; tentatively, D is TRBD1 (5 bases). Trimming shortened V by 5 bases and J by 10 bases, and 12 bases separated the two germline ends. The CDR3 runs to 12 residues. CDR3 sequence (DNA): TGTGCCAGCAGTCCGACTCGGGGCCCCCAGCATTTT. This sequence encodes CASSPTRGPQHF.

This clonotype occurred a few times. Here the CDR3 reads CASSDRGYEQYF. Written as DNA, the CDR3 is TGTGCCAGCTCGGACAGGGGTTACGAGCAGTACTTC. The chain links TRBV18 to TRBJ2-7; 9 nucleotides align to TRBD1. This CDR3 is built from 12 residues. Germline V lookup: CDR1 KGHSH, CDR2 LQKENI. V lost 6 bases and J lost 4; bases outside the gene matches: 1.

This clonotype was seen more than once but under ten times. V gene TRBV19 combines with J gene TRBJ1-5; possibly TRBD1 for D (6 bases). This CDR3 region has 16 residues. Between the trimmed V and J ends, which lost 3 bases and 2 bases, there was a span of 14 bases. Germline V gene sequence: CDR1 LNHDA, CDR2 SQIVND (reference sequence). CDR3 in amino acids: CASSIPTGMGNQPQHF. DNA of the CDR3: TGTGCCAGTAGTATTCCTACAGGGATGGGCAATCAGCCCCAGCATTTT.

This clonotype was detected ten times or more. The chain carries TRBV7-2 and TRBJ1-2; possible D gene TRBD1, 5 bases. The germline V gene encodes CDR1 SGHTA and CDR2 FQGNSA. V was cut by 6 bases and J by 1 base, with 18 bases left in between. This CDR3 region has 16 residues. The CDR3 sequence is CASRPGPTMGNYGYTF. The CDR3 bases are TGTGCCAGCAGACCGGGACCCACCATGGGTAACTATGGCTACACCTTC.

This clonotype was seen a few times. The chain couples TRBV28 to TRBJ1-5; no firm D call. CDR3 length: 16 residues. The germline CDR1 and CDR2 sequences are MDHEN and SYDVKM. The V and J ends lost 6 bases and 2 bases respectively, with 17 bases between them. The chain's CDR3 is CASRLHQIAGNQPQHF. CDR3 bases: TGTGCCAGCAGACTACATCAAATAGCAGGCAATCAGCCCCAGCATTTT.

In its sample, this clonotype was seen a few times. The chain uses TRBV7-2 and TRBJ1-4, with D hard to call. The CDR3 has 12 amino acids. V lost 3 bases to trimming and J lost 11 bases, with 10 bases between them. Looked up from germline, CDR1 is SGHTA and CDR2 is FQGNSA. CDR3 nucleotide sequence: TGTGCCAGCAGCTTGGTGGGGAGGAAACTGTTTTTT. Translating gives CASSLVGRKLFF.